This entry describes one T cell receptor (beta chain). This record belongs to a study of blood T cell repertoires in COVID-19. As for the study in general: There were acute and convalescent COVID-19 samples, and they came from the United States, Italy and Spain. The cDNA or gDNA used as material had been derived from T cells, B-cell-depleted T cells, or PBMCs.

Germline values: CDR1 KGHSH, CDR2 LQKENI. There are 15 residues in the CDR3. V trimming: 6 bases; J trimming: 8 bases; junction bases outside the gene matches: 8. Study processing details: Reference gene primer amplification in the assay estimated nucleated cell counts. Profiled with immunoSEQ multiplex PCR; TCRdb holds only in-frame clones, not every one. The V and J calls and clone size were taken over from that table, and D and trimming were inferred from the DNA. The table has around 340,000 clones, about 83% seen once; the top ten hold 2.5% to 3.5%. Sequenced: peripheral blood. This chain links TRBV18 with TRBJ1-4; 11 bases are a match to TRBD1. The sequence derives from a man aged 25 to 40 with active or convalescent COVID-19. The CDR3 protein is CASSHGTGGTEKLFF. CDR3 bases: TGTGCCAGCTCCCACGGGACAGGGGGTACAGAAAAACTGTTTTTT.